Shown below are 24 T cell receptor beta chains from a single sample sequenced in a study of T cell responses to AZD1222 COVID-19 vaccine. Clones were sequenced by immunoSEQ multiplex PCR, and TCRdb holds only the in-frame ones, with some missing. The sample carries over 100,000 clones, about nine tenths recorded once. Sequences were derived from peripheral blood, sampled on day 0 of AZD1222 vaccination. The receptors come from an adult in good health.

V and J are TRBV25-1 and TRBJ1-1; D remains ambiguous. From germline, CDR1 is MGHDK and CDR2 SYGVNS. This CDR3 has 15 amino acids. With 1 base removed from V and 6 bases from J, the gap between germline ends came to 15 bases. This CDR3 reads CASSEWAGVVSEAFF. CDR3 DNA: TGTGCCAGCAGTGAATGGGCCGGGGTAGTGTCTGAAGCTTTCTTT.

The CDR3 is CASSYIGTLQETQYF. CDR3 DNA: TGTGCCAGCAGTTACATAGGGACTTTACAAGAGACCCAGTACTTC. The V gene is TRBV6-6, the J gene TRBJ2-5; the D gene is possibly TRBD2 (6 bases). V was pared by 2 bases and J by 2 bases, with 12 bases between. This CDR3 region has 15 residues. The germline gives CDR1 MNHNY, CDR2 SVGAGI (reference sequence).

V and J are TRBV5-4 and TRBJ1-5, with TRBD1 as a possible D gene (6 bases). There are 19 residues in the CDR3. Germline V gene lookup returns CDR1 SGHNT and CDR2 YYREEE (reference sequence). V dropped 5 bases and J dropped 2 bases, with 26 bases sitting between them. The CDR3 sequence is CASRVIMRWGAWGNQPQHF. The DNA of the CDR3 is TGTGCCAGCAGAGTCATAATGAGGTGGGGGGCTTGGGGCAATCAGCCCCAGCATTTT.

The rearrangement links TRBV6-5 to TRBJ2-5, with 8 bases lining up with TRBD1. CDR3 length: 15 residues. V lost 2 bases to trimming and J lost 1 base; unmatched junction nucleotides: 3. Per the germline V gene, CDR1 is MNHEY and CDR2 is SVGAGI. The CDR3 protein is CASSYTQGVQETQYF. For the CDR3, the DNA is TGTGCCAGCAGTTACACACAGGGGGTCCAAGAGACCCAGTACTTC.

The chain is built from TRBV14 and TRBJ1-1; D gene ambiguous. Germline V gene sequence: CDR1 SGHDN, CDR2 FVKESK. V was clipped by 6 bases and J by 1 base, with 15 bases between them. The CDR3 is 15 amino acids. This CDR3 is CASRNLQSANTEAFF. The CDR3 DNA reads as TGTGCCAGCAGGAATTTACAGAGCGCGAACACTGAAGCTTTCTTT. Filled out from reference TRBV14 and TRBJ1-1, the complete variable domain reads EAGVTQFPSHSVIEKGQTVTLRCDPISGHDNLYWYRRVMGKEIKFLLHFVKESKQDESGMPNNRFLAERTGGTYSTLKVQPAELEDSGVYFCASRNLQSANTEAFFGQGTRLTVV.

The CDR3 region is CASSMDRAYEQYF. The CDR3 coding sequence is TGTGCCAGCAGTATGGACAGGGCGTACGAGCAGTACTTC. The rearrangement joins TRBV12-3 or TRBV12-4 to TRBJ2-7, with 8 nucleotides matching TRBD1. V shed 5 bases and J 4 bases; nucleotides not matched to a gene: 4. The CDR3 runs to 13 residues.

The chain employs TRBV12-3 or TRBV12-4 and TRBJ2-5, with no clear D. V lost 3 bases and J 5 bases, leaving 4 bases between the germline ends. This CDR3 spans 11 amino acids. Here the CDR3 reads CASSFSETQYF. The CDR3 DNA sequence: TGTGCCAGCAGTTTCAGCGAGACCCAGTACTTC.

This chain uses TRBV27 with TRBJ1-5, with D uncertain. Germline V CDR1 and CDR2: MNHEY, SMNVEV (reference sequence). Trimming took 0 bases from V and 3 from J, leaving 6 bases between them. The CDR3 covers 14 residues. The CDR3, as DNA: TGTGCCAGCAGTTTATCAGGGTTCAATCAGCCCCAGCATTTT. It codes for CASSLSGFNQPQHF.

The chain joins TRBV4-2 to TRBJ1-5; D is perhaps TRBD1 (5 bases). Trimming took off 0 bases at V and 7 bases at J, with 22 bases between the two ends. CDR3 length: 18 residues. The V gene's germline CDR1 is LGHNA and CDR2 YNFKEQ. The CDR3 protein is CASSQDVRATDPGQPQHF. The CDR3 bases are TGTGCCAGCAGCCAAGATGTGAGGGCGACAGACCCGGGGCAGCCCCAGCATTTT.

The V call is TRBV7-3, the J call TRBJ1-1; no reliable D call. The germline CDR1 and CDR2 sequences are SGHTA and FQGTGA. V was shortened by 8 bases and J by 0 bases, with 13 bases between the two germline ends. The CDR3 spans 14 residues. CDR3 coding DNA: TGTGCCAGCGGCCGGTGGGGTTTGAACACTGAAGCTTTCTTT. It yields the protein CASGRWGLNTEAFF.

Only one count was recorded for this clone. The chain joins TRBV19 to TRBJ1-4; perhaps TRBD1 as D (6 bases). The CDR3 extends over 14 amino acids. Germline CDR1 and CDR2: LNHDA and SQIVND (reference sequence). Trimming left V 9 bases short and J 5 bases short, with 16 bases between. CDR3 sequence reads: CASQVDSNNEKLFF. Here the CDR3 DNA reads TGTGCCAGCCAAGTGGACAGTAACAATGAAAAACTGTTTTTT.

The chain links TRBV7-2 to TRBJ2-3; no clear D gene. With 2 bases removed from V and 6 bases from J, the gap between germline ends came to 15 bases. The CDR3 totals 15 residues. Germline V gene lookup returns CDR1 SGHTA and CDR2 FQGNSA. CDR3 amino acids: CASSLFGMKGDTQYF. CDR3 sequence (DNA): TGTGCCAGCAGCTTATTTGGAATGAAAGGGGATACGCAGTATTTT.

The chain uses TRBV19 and TRBJ1-1; D gene uncertain. Germline-derived CDR1 and CDR2 are LNHDA and SQIVND (reference sequence). The V and J ends lost 5 bases and 4 bases respectively, with 14 bases between them. The CDR3 loop spans 14 amino acids. The CDR3 coding sequence is TGTGCCAGTAGTGCTACATGGCTGGCCACTGAAGCTTTCTTT. As protein: CASSATWLATEAFF. The full variable domain, its missing parts supplied by reference TRBV19 and TRBJ1-1, is DGGITQSPKYLFRKEGQNVTLSCEQNLNHDAMYWYRQDPGQGLRLIYYSQIVNDFQKGDIAEGYSVSREKKESFPLTVTSAQKNPTAFYLCASSATWLATEAFFGQGTRLTVV.

This chain joins TRBV18 and TRBJ1-2; D may be TRBD1 (6 bases). The V end lost 7 bases, the J end lost 6 bases, and 18 bases lay between the germline ends. The CDR3 consists of 14 residues. Germline V lookup: CDR1 KGHSH, CDR2 LQKENI. CDR3 region: CASFSRGILDGYTF. The CDR3 nucleotides are TGTGCCAGCTTTTCCAGGGGAATCTTGGATGGCTACACCTTC.

The CDR3 DNA follows: TGTGCCAGCAGCCAAGATAGGGCGCGTGAGCAGTTCTTC. Amino acid sequence: CASSQDRAREQFF. The V gene is TRBV3-1 (or the pseudogene TRBV3-2), the J gene TRBJ2-1; D remains ambiguous. Germline CDR1 LGHDT, CDR2 YNNKEL (reference sequence). The CDR3 runs to 13 residues. Trimming removed 0 bases from V and 9 bases from J, with 9 bases in between.

This chain's CDR3 is CASSEWAGGSGNTIYF. DNA for the CDR3: TGTGCCAGCAGTGAATGGGCAGGGGGCTCTGGAAACACCATATATTTT. This rearrangement joins TRBV6-1 to TRBJ1-3; 7 nucleotides agree with TRBD1. The ends lost 2 bases at V and 0 bases at J; junction bases unmatched: 4. This CDR3 region has 16 residues. CDR1 is MNHNS and CDR2 is SASEGT in the germline V gene.

V and J are TRBV7-2 and TRBJ1-6; no reliable D call. The germline gives CDR1 SGHTA, CDR2 FQGNSA. V was trimmed by 2 bases and J by 14 bases, leaving 13 bases between them. This CDR3 has 13 amino acids. The CDR3 sequence: CASSLYRNPALHF. The CDR3 coding sequence is TGTGCCAGCAGCTTATATCGGAACCCTGCCCTCCACTTT.

This chain joins TRBV6-5 and TRBJ1-1; no clear D gene. V lost 4 bases and J lost 0, with 9 bases in between. Germline CDR1 is MNHEY and CDR2 is SVGAGI. This CDR3 has 14 amino acids. This chain's CDR3 is CASSFRRVNTEAFF. The CDR3, as DNA: TGTGCCAGCAGTTTTAGGCGGGTGAACACTGAAGCTTTCTTT.

V gene TRBV7-9 combines with J gene TRBJ2-7; D remains ambiguous. Germline CDR1 reads SEHNR; CDR2 reads FQNEAQ (reference sequence). The CDR3 runs to 14 residues. Trimming pared 1 base from V and 4 bases from J, leaving 11 bases between. The CDR3 region is CASSLGPGLYEQYF. The CDR3 DNA sequence: TGTGCCAGCAGCTTAGGTCCCGGGTTATACGAGCAGTACTTC.

V is TRBV19 and J is TRBJ1-3; no reliable D call. The CDR3 loop spans 14 amino acids. V was shortened by 7 bases and J by 0 bases, with 10 bases between the two germline ends. CDR1 LNHDA and CDR2 SQIVND come from the germline V gene (reference sequence). The CDR3 protein is CASKVVTSGNTIYF. CDR3 DNA sequence: TGTGCCAGTAAGGTGGTCACCTCTGGAAACACCATATATTTT.

This rearrangement joins TRBV5-1 to TRBJ1-1; D ambiguous. This CDR3 region has 13 residues. CDR1 and CDR2 (germline): SGHRS, YFSETQ. Trimming left V 4 bases short and J 3 bases short, with 10 bases between. The CDR3 DNA sequence: TGCGCCAGCAGCACACCCACTTACACTGAAGCTTTCTTT. Translating it yields CASSTPTYTEAFF.

The rearrangement uses TRBV5-8 and TRBJ2-5; the match to TRBD2 covers 12 bases. The CDR3 has 18 amino acids. The V and J ends lost 4 bases and 2 bases, in that order; junction bases with no gene match: 12. Looked up from germline, CDR1 is SGHTS and CDR2 is YDEGEE. CDR3 nucleotides: TGTGCCAGCAGCCCACGCCGGACTAGCGGGGCTATTCAAGAGACCCAGTACTTC. It encodes CASSPRRTSGAIQETQYF.

This clone was counted a few times. The V gene is TRBV15, the J gene TRBJ2-7, with 7 bases that match TRBD2. Trimming cost V 1 base and J 1 base; bases outside gene matches: 7. Germline V CDR1 and CDR2: LNHNV, YYDKDF (reference sequence). CDR3 length equals 16 residues. The CDR3 is CATSRVGGSQSYEQYF. CDR3 nucleotide sequence: TGTGCCACCAGCAGAGTCGGGGGGAGTCAATCCTACGAGCAGTACTTC.

The genes are TRBV20-1 and TRBJ1-1; no firm D call. Trimming stripped 3 bases from V and 0 bases from J, with 8 bases between. The CDR3 contains 13 residues. Germline V gene lookup returns CDR1 DFQATT and CDR2 SNEGSKA (reference sequence). CDR3 DNA sequence: TGCAGTGCTAGTTATCCCCTGAACACTGAAGCTTTCTTT. Residues: CSASYPLNTEAFF.